What follows are 32 T cell receptor beta chains derived from one specimen sequenced in a study of CD8+CD57+ T cells in acquired aplastic anemia (dated by TCRdb to between 2017 and 2018). The sequencer was an Illumina HiSeq 2000. TCR beta VDJ combination and CDR3 sequence profiling used genomic DNA as the template. TCRdb redid the processing of the public reads, applying fastp at Q25 and MiXCR, and retained in-frame beta chains. CDR3 protein sequences are deduplicated, and each keeps its most common genes and DNA. This sample gives fewer than 250,000 distinct CDR3 sequences in total; roughly half of them show up just once. Around a sixth of the sample belongs to the ten largest clones. The specimen sequenced was sorted CD4+, CD8+, or CD8+CD57+ T cells (not recorded which) from PBMCs. The receptor source for this set is a human donor in good health, serving as a control.

V usage is TRBV7-8 and J usage is TRBJ1-5; no clear D gene. This CDR3 has 15 amino acids. Germline CDR1 SGHVS, CDR2 FQNEAQ. V was cut by 5 bases and J by 5 bases, with 16 bases left in between. The CDR3 DNA reads as TGTGCCAGCAGCGACTATCAGGCCGGGGATCAGCCCCAGCATTTT. It codes for CASSDYQAGDQPQHF.

The chain uses TRBV7-9 and TRBJ2-3; TRBD2 matches at 9 bases. Germline-derived CDR1 and CDR2 are SEHNR and FQNEAQ (reference sequence). This CDR3 is built from 21 residues. V lost 4 bases to trimming and J lost 2 bases; unmatched junction nucleotides: 22. The CDR3 DNA reads TGTGCCAGCAGCTCTATCAAAACCGGGACTAGCTTTACCCCATTCACAGATACGCAGTATTTT. Translation gives CASSSIKTGTSFTPFTDTQYF.

For this clonotype: A read error may explain this, as a much larger clone is one base away. J is TRBJ2-1 and V is TRBV7-2, with a tentative D call TRBD2 (6 bases). Trimming left V 5 bases short and J 8 bases short, with 25 bases between. CDR3 length equals 17 residues. Germline lookup yields CDR1 SGHTA and CDR2 FQGNSA. CDR3 residues: CASSQDLSGWRIDEQFF. CDR3 nucleotides: TGTGCCAGCAGCCAAGATTTAAGCGGGTGGAGAATTGATGAGCAGTTCTTC.

The count of this clonotype is one. The chain carries TRBV7-2 and TRBJ1-1; perhaps TRBD1 as D (6 bases). CDR1 is SGHTA and CDR2 is FQGNSA in the germline V gene. Trimming took 1 base from V and 4 from J, leaving 10 bases between them. The CDR3 consists of 14 residues. CDR3 bases: TGTGCCAGCAGCTTAGTAACAGGGACCACTGAAGCTTTCTTT. It specifies CASSLVTGTTEAFF.

V usage is TRBV2 and J usage is TRBJ1-2, with 9 bases that match TRBD1. After removal of 6 bases from V and 12 bases from J, the junction contained 8 bases not matched to a gene. Per the germline V gene, CDR1 is SNHLY and CDR2 is FYNNEI. The CDR3 runs to 12 residues. CDR3 bases: TGTGCCAGCAGGGAGGAGGGGACAGGGCACACCTTC. Amino acid sequence: CASREEGTGHTF.

This clonotype was observed at least ten times. The rearrangement joins TRBV28 to TRBJ2-7; TRBD2 agrees at 7 bases. The CDR3 spans 12 residues. Germline loops: CDR1 MDHEN, CDR2 SYDVKM. J gave up 6 bases and V 7 bases, and 6 bases lay outside the gene matches. CDR3 DNA sequence: TGTGCCAGCAAGCGGGGCATTTCCGAGCAGTACTTC. It encodes CASKRGISEQYF.

Worth noting for this clonotype: With a much larger clone just one base away, this may be a read error. This chain joins TRBV7-6 and TRBJ1-1; a weak D match, TRBD1 (5 bases). Between the trimmed V and J ends, which lost 2 bases and 4 bases, there was a span of 14 bases. The CDR3 extends over 15 amino acids. Germline V lookup: CDR1 SGHVS, CDR2 FNYEAQ. This chain's CDR3 is CASSLRGFGSTEAFF. CDR3 coding DNA: TGTGCCAGCAGCTTACGGGGCTTTGGGAGCACTGAAGCTTTCTTT.

The CDR3 DNA reads TGTGCCACCAGTGACGGACAGGGACGGGAGCAGTACTTC. As protein: CATSDGQGREQYF. The chain combines TRBV24-1 with TRBJ2-7, with 8 nucleotides matching TRBD1. This CDR3 comprises 13 residues. CDR1 is KGHDR and CDR2 is SFDVKD in the germline V gene. V lost 4 bases and J lost 7; bases outside the gene matches: 5.

The chain employs TRBV2 and TRBJ1-1; D is undetermined. CDR1 is SNHLY, CDR2 FYNNEI, per germline. The V end lost 8 bases, the J end lost 1 base, and 5 bases lay between the germline ends. The CDR3 length is 11 residues. This chain's CDR3 is CASFGNTEAFF. The CDR3 region has the DNA TGTGCCAGCTTTGGGAACACTGAAGCTTTCTTT.

The chain is built from TRBV7-2 and TRBJ1-2; tentative D call: TRBD1 (6 bases). This CDR3 is built from 15 residues. V lost 1 base and J 4 bases, leaving 13 bases between the germline ends. Germline CDR1 and CDR2: SGHTA and FQGNSA. The CDR3, as DNA: TGTGCCAGCAGCTTAGAGAGGGGGACCCCCTATGGCTACACCTTC. This translates into CASSLERGTPYGYTF. Complete variable domain (other parts from reference TRBV7-2 and TRBJ1-2): GAGVSQSPSNKVTEKGKDVELRCDPISGHTALYWYRQSLGQGLEFLIYFQGNSAPDKSGLPSDRFSAERTGGSVSTLTIQRTQQEDSAVYLCASSLERGTPYGYTFGSGTRLTVV.

The chain uses TRBV20-1 and TRBJ1-3, with a weak D call TRBD1 (5 bases). Germline V CDR1 and CDR2: DFQATT, SNEGSKA (reference sequence). The CDR3 is 12 amino acids. Trimming cost V 3 bases and J 7 bases, with 10 bases left between them. CDR3 coding DNA: TGCAGTGCTAGTCCGACAGTGAACACCATATATTTT. Amino acids: CSASPTVNTIYF.

The chain couples TRBV19 to TRBJ2-3, with D possibly TRBD2 on 7 matching bases. Germline assignment: CDR1 LNHDA and CDR2 SQIVND (reference sequence). The CDR3 is 15 amino acids. Trimming shortened V by 10 bases and J by 7 bases, and 24 bases separated the two germline ends. CDR3 nucleotides: TGTGCCACCCGGCAGGGGACTATGCCGTCGAATACGCAGTATTTT. Translation gives CATRQGTMPSNTQYF.

This clonotype came up many times. The V and J genes are TRBV6-1 and TRBJ1-2; a possible D gene is TRBD1 (6 bases). In germline, CDR1 is MNHNS, CDR2 SASEGT. The CDR3 loop spans 13 amino acids. The V end lost 5 bases, the J end lost 7 bases, and 14 bases lay between the germline ends. CDR3 nucleotide sequence: TGTGCCAGCAGTATTCCGAACAGGGTTGGCTACACCTTC. This encodes CASSIPNRVGYTF.

This clonotype was observed many times. The chain combines TRBV19 with TRBJ1-5; D perhaps matches TRBD1 (5 bases). This CDR3 comprises 16 residues. The V and J ends lost 9 bases and 2 bases respectively, with 20 bases between them. The germline V gene has CDR1 LNHDA and CDR2 SQIVND (reference sequence). The CDR3 nucleotides read TGTGCCAGCACCACCCTAGGGGCCGGGGGCAATCAGCCCCAGCATTTT. Its translation is CASTTLGAGGNQPQHF.

This rearrangement joins TRBV5-8 to TRBJ2-7, with D perhaps assigned TRBD1 or TRBD2 (5 bases each). The V gene lost 3 bases and the J gene lost 2 bases, with 18 bases spanning the gap. Germline V gives CDR1 SGHTS, CDR2 YDEGEE. CDR3 size: 16 residues. CDR3 in amino acids: CASSWGYGTLTYEQYF. The CDR3 DNA follows: TGTGCCAGCAGCTGGGGCTACGGGACGTTGACCTACGAGCAGTACTTC.

The V and J genes are TRBV7-6 and TRBJ2-3, with D maybe TRBD2 (7 bases). Germline V gene sequence: CDR1 SGHVS, CDR2 FNYEAQ. The CDR3 runs 14 residues. V lost 1 base, J lost 7 bases, and 12 bases lay in between. CDR3: CASSLEGGANTQYF. The CDR3 bases are TGTGCCAGCAGCTTAGAAGGGGGGGCGAATACGCAGTATTTT.

This chain connects TRBV5-1 to TRBJ2-5, with 8 positions matching TRBD2. The CDR3 consists of 14 residues. CDR1 and CDR2 (germline): SGHRS, YFSETQ. V was pared by 5 bases and J by 6 bases, with 9 bases of the junction left unmatched. The CDR3, as DNA: TGCGCCAGCAGTCAGACGGGGGGGCCTCAGACCCAGTACTTC. This codes for CASSQTGGPQTQYF.

About this clonotype: At one end the junction does not follow the germline gene, possibly because of a read error. The V and J genes are TRBV20-1 and TRBJ2-5; D is tentatively TRBD1 or TRBD2 (5 bases each). The CDR3 length is 15 residues. Looked up from germline, CDR1 is DFQATT and CDR2 is SNEGSKA (reference sequence). This CDR3 reads CSADRTMSSYNERFF. The CDR3 DNA reads TGCAGTGCTGACCGGACAATGAGCTCCTACAATGAGCGGTTCTTC.

This clonotype occurred many times. The chain couples TRBV25-1 to TRBJ1-2; TRBD1 might be the D (5 bases). Per germline, CDR1 MGHDK and CDR2 SYGVNS. The CDR3 is made up of 12 amino acids. V was cut by 4 bases and J by 8 bases, with 11 bases left in between. The CDR3 DNA reads as TGTGCCAGCAGTGGATTGGGGGGGGGCTACACCTTC. It specifies CASSGLGGGYTF.

V is TRBV2 and J is TRBJ1-3, with D unresolved. CDR1 is SNHLY, CDR2 FYNNEI, per germline. The CDR3 has 14 amino acids. Trimming shortened V by 6 bases and J by 0 bases, and 9 bases separated the two germline ends. CDR3 sequence: CASSPSSSGNTIYF. In nucleotides, the CDR3 is TGTGCCAGCAGCCCAAGCAGCTCTGGAAACACCATATATTTT. Full variable domain (outside the CDR3, taken from reference TRBV2 and TRBJ1-3): EPEVTQTPSHQVTQMGQEVILRCVPISNHLYFYWYRQILGQKVEFLVSFYNNEISEKSEIFDDQFSVERPDGSNFTLKIRSTKLEDSAMYFCASSPSSSGNTIYFGEGSWLTVV.

In its sample, this clonotype was seen many times. This chain links TRBV5-1 with TRBJ2-3; 7 bases align to TRBD1. The germline CDR1 and CDR2 sequences are SGHRS and YFSETQ. The CDR3 is 14 residues long. V trimming: 4 bases; J trimming: 3 bases; junction bases outside the gene matches: 5. The CDR3 sequence: CASSVGQRTDTQYF. The CDR3 DNA sequence: TGCGCCAGCAGCGTGGGACAGCGGACAGATACGCAGTATTTT.

This clonotype was counted many times. The chain recombines TRBV6-2 or TRBV6-3 with TRBJ1-4; possibly TRBD1 for D (5 bases). CDR1 MNHEY and CDR2 SVGEGT come from the germline V gene. CDR3 length equals 11 residues. The V end was cut by 10 bases, the J end by 7 bases, with 10 bases between. The CDR3 here is CATGQGEKLFF. In DNA form, the CDR3 reads TGTGCCACGGGGCAGGGTGAAAAACTGTTTTTT.

The sample holds one count of this clonotype. This sequence joins TRBV29-1 and TRBJ1-3, with D possibly TRBD1 on 5 matching bases. The CDR3 has 12 residues. CDR1 is SQVTM, CDR2 ANQGSEA, per germline. Trimming left V 4 bases short and J 4 bases short, with 8 bases between. The CDR3 here is CSVVEGGNTIYF. The CDR3 DNA reads TGCAGCGTTGTAGAGGGGGGAAACACCATATATTTT.

The chain is built from TRBV12-5 and TRBJ2-1, with TRBD1 as a possible D gene (6 bases). Trimming cost V 6 bases and J 9 bases, with 15 bases left between them. The CDR3 sequence is 13 residues long. Per germline, CDR1 LGHNT and CDR2 FRNRAP. The CDR3 protein is CASGLGQSGEQFF. The CDR3 DNA sequence: TGTGCTAGTGGCCTAGGACAGTCCGGTGAGCAGTTCTTC.

This clonotype was detected ten times or more. This sequence joins TRBV29-1 and TRBJ1-2; D unresolved. The CDR3 sequence is 11 residues long. Trimming cost V 6 bases and J 0 bases, with 5 bases left between them. CDR1 is SQVTM and CDR2 is ANQGSEA in the germline V gene. The CDR3 here is CSVVANYGYTF. The CDR3 nucleotides are TGCAGCGTCGTCGCTAACTATGGCTACACCTTC.

This clonotype was observed once. The chain employs TRBV6-5 and TRBJ1-2, with D unresolved. Trimming pared 2 bases from V and 2 bases from J, leaving 9 bases between. The length of the CDR3 is 14 residues. Germline V CDR1 and CDR2: MNHEY, SVGAGI. CDR3 residues: CASSYDIDNYGYTF. CDR3 DNA sequence: TGTGCCAGCAGTTACGACATAGACAACTATGGCTACACCTTC.

This clonotype was seen at least ten times. This chain uses TRBV12-3 or TRBV12-4 with TRBJ1-5; TRBD1 matches at 8 bases. The junction had 5 bases not matched to a gene; V was cut back by 6 bases and J by 7 bases. The CDR3 runs to 13 residues. The CDR3 here is CASSQGAGQPQHF. The DNA for the CDR3 is TGTGCCAGCAGCCAGGGGGCAGGACAGCCCCAGCATTTT.

The J gene is TRBJ1-1, the V gene TRBV29-1, with D perhaps matching TRBD1 (5 bases). Germline lookup yields CDR1 SQVTM and CDR2 ANQGSEA. The CDR3 covers 13 residues. Trimming left V 4 bases short and J 6 bases short, with 15 bases between. DNA of the CDR3: TGCAGCGTTGTGCAGGGAAGAGGATCTGAAGCTTTCTTT. It encodes CSVVQGRGSEAFF. Using reference TRBV29-1 and TRBJ1-1 for the parts outside the CDR3, the full variable domain is SAVISQKPSRDICQRGTSLTIQCQVDSQVTMMFWYRQQPGQSLTLIATANQGSEATYESGFVIDKFPISRPNLTFSTLTVSNMSPEDSSIYLCSVVQGRGSEAFFGQGTRLTVV.

The chain uses TRBV6-1 and TRBJ2-2, with a possible D match to TRBD1 (6 bases). Germline CDR1 reads MNHNS; CDR2 reads SASEGT. The V end lost 6 bases, the J end lost 8 bases, and 13 bases lay between the germline ends. The CDR3 sequence is 13 residues long. The CDR3 here is CASREQGNGELFF. DNA of the CDR3: TGTGCCAGCAGGGAACAGGGCAATGGGGAGCTGTTTTTT.

Comment on this clonotype: Possible read error: a much larger clone is one base away. The V gene is TRBV9, the J gene TRBJ2-7; a weak D match, TRBD2 (7 bases). The ends were cut back, 5 bases at V and 3 bases at J, with 21 bases in the middle. CDR1 is SGDLS, CDR2 YYNGEE, per germline. The CDR3 has 16 amino acids. The CDR3 nucleotides are TGTGCCAGCAGTTTACTGGCGGGGGCCCCTCACTACGAGCAGTACTTC. It codes for CASSLLAGAPHYEQYF.

This clonotype was observed many times. The V and J genes are TRBV6-2 or TRBV6-3 and TRBJ1-1; unclear D gene. The CDR3 sequence is 16 residues long. With 0 bases removed from V and 1 base from J, the gap between germline ends came to 12 bases. CDR1 MNHEY and CDR2 SVGEGT come from the germline V gene. The CDR3 reads CASSYSLGGRNTEAFF. The CDR3 DNA follows: TGTGCCAGCAGTTACTCGCTAGGAGGGAGGAACACTGAAGCTTTCTTT.

V gene TRBV7-6 combines with J gene TRBJ2-7; 7 nucleotides match TRBD2. Germline trimming cut 6 bases from V and 4 bases from J; bases unmatched to any gene: 9. CDR1 is SGHVS and CDR2 is FNYEAQ in the germline V gene. The CDR3 spans 14 residues. This chain's CDR3 is CASRLREGRYEQYV. The CDR3, as DNA: TGTGCCAGCAGGCTCAGGGAGGGTCGGTACGAGCAGTACGTC.